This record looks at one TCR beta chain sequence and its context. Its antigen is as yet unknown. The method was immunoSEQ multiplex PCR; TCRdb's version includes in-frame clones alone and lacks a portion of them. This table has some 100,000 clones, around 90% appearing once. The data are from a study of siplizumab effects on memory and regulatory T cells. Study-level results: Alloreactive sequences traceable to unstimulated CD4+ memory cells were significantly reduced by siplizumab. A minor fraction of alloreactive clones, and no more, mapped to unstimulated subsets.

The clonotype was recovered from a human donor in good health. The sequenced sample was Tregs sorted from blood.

CDR3 residues: CASSPGLDWRPTYNEQFF. In DNA form, the CDR3 reads TGTGCCAGCAGCCCCGGCTTAGACTGGAGGCCCACCTACAATGAGCAGTTCTTC. The V and J genes are TRBV7-2 and TRBJ2-1, with D perhaps TRBD2 (5 bases). The CDR3 extends over 18 amino acids. CDR1 is SGHTA and CDR2 is FQGNSA in the germline V gene. Trimming shortened V by 5 bases and J by 2 bases, and 22 bases separated the two germline ends.